This T cell receptor (beta chain) was recovered during a study of T-cell memory formation after mild COVID-19. Study background: There were largely donor-specific TCR clusters.

This CDR3 is 15 amino acids long. The germline CDR1 and CDR2 sequences are KGHDR and SFDVKD. Trimming removed 4 bases from V and 2 bases from J; junction bases left unmatched: 3. Study-wide findings and caveats: The CD4+ clones that contracted clustered mainly within CM and EM, and the CD8+ clones concentrated in EMRA. Pre-infection memory harbored some responding clones, suggesting cross-reactive memory joined. Second-wave clones peaking on day 37 lacked confirmed SARS-CoV-2 specificity.

Using its own MiXCR run on the 5' RACE reads, TCRdb lists one record per CDR3 protein. This sample has 450,000 to 700,000 distinct CDR3 sequences, with more than 15% found just once. This clonotype was counted only a few times. Its specificity is not known. The clonotype was recovered from an adult woman who had mild COVID-19 (a few samples of this study predate the infection). Cell type and time point are not known. The sample taken for sequencing was PBMCs or a T cell subset sorted from them (not recorded which). The J gene is TRBJ2-3, the V gene TRBV24-1; 9 nucleotides agree with TRBD2. CDR3 sequence reads: CATSESGRNTDTQYF. Here the CDR3 DNA reads TGTGCCACCAGTGAAAGCGGGAGGAACACAGATACGCAGTATTTT.